The clone carrying this TCR beta chain was counted many times. The donors were adults (healthy and HIV-negative) with no recent acute infections or vaccinations. The CDR3 runs to 15 residues. Looked up from germline, CDR1 is SGHRS and CDR2 is YFSETQ. The V and J ends lost 0 bases and 5 bases respectively, with 14 bases between them. Researchers divided each subset's genomic DNA evenly across several immunoSEQ plates. Clones were sequenced by immunoSEQ multiplex PCR, and TCRdb holds only the in-frame ones, with some missing. The sample contains about 490,000 clones, 76% of which appear only once. The sample belongs to a study of shared clonotypes between healthy human individuals. Turning to the study itself: Samples came from a couple of female and three male donors aged 18 to 49.

The chain has TRBV5-1 and TRBJ2-5; weak D call: TRBD2 (8 bases). The receptor was derived from a woman aged 40 to 49 in good health. Some clones in this sample may be carry-over from other donors' samples. The sample consisted of PBMCs. In nucleotides, the CDR3 is TGCGCCAGCAGCTTGGTGGTAGCGGGACAGGAGACCCAGTACTTC. Translating gives CASSLVVAGQETQYF.